There are many counts of the clone carrying this T cell receptor beta chain. Read sequence stops 3 residues before the CDR3 end, and the germline J gene provides the missing end. Libraries were prepared by immunoSEQ multiplex PCR; TCRdb keeps only in-frame clonotypes and omits some of them. The sample shows about 59,000 clones, no singletons; the ten largest hold approximately 0.84%. CDR3 length equals 14 residues. The junction had 7 bases not matched to a gene; V was cut back by 5 bases and J by 4 bases. The V gene's germline CDR1 is DFQATT and CDR2 SNEGSKA (reference sequence). This entry belongs to a study of T cell clonality in common variable immunodeficiency.

The specimen sequenced was peripheral blood mononuclear cells. This rearrangement joins TRBV20-1 to TRBJ2-3; 9 bases line up with TRBD1. This sequence originates from a person aged 18-69 years in good health. CDR3: CSALDRGHADTQYF. The DNA read from the CDR3 is TGCAGTGCTCTGGACAGGGGCCATGCAGATACG.